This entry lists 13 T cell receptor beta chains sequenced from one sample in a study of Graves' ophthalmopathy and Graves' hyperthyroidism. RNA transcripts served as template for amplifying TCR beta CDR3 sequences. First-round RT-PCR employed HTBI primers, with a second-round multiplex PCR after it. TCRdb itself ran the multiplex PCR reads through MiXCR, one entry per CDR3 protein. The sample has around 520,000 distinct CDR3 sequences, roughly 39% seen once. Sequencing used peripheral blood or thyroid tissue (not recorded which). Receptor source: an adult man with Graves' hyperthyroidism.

CDR3 in amino acids: CAISDRDRGNYGYTF. Here the CDR3 DNA reads TGTGCCATCAGTGACCGGGACAGGGGTAACTATGGCTACACCTTC. The V and J genes are TRBV10-3 and TRBJ1-2, with TRBD1 matching over 10 bases. The CDR3 consists of 15 residues. The V gene end was trimmed by 3 bases and the J gene end by 1 base; junction bases not matched to a gene: 2. Germline V CDR1 and CDR2: ENHRY, SYGVKD.

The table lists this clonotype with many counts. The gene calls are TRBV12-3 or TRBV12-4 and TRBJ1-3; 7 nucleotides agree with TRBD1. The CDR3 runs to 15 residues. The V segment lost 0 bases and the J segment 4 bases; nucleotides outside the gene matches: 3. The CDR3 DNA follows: TGTGCCAGCAGTTTAGCGAGGGGGCGCGGAAACACCATATATTTT. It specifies CASSLARGRGNTIYF.

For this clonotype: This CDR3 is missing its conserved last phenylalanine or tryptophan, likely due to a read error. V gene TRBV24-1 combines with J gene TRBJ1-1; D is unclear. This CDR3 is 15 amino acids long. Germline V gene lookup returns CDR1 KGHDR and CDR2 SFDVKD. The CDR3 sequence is CASSGQQFMNTEAFL. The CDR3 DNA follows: TGTGCCAGCAGTGGCCAACAGTTCATGAACACTGAAGCTTTCCTT.

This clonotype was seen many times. The CDR3 nucleotides read TGTGCCAGCAGCTTAGGGGGACAGGGAGAGCAGTACTTC. Translated: CASSLGGQGEQYF. The rearrangement links TRBV13 to TRBJ2-7, with 9 positions matching TRBD1. The CDR3 is made up of 13 amino acids. Germline V gene data show CDR1 as PRHDT and CDR2 as FYEKMQ (reference sequence). Germline trimming cut 0 bases from V and 7 bases from J; bases unmatched to any gene: 1.

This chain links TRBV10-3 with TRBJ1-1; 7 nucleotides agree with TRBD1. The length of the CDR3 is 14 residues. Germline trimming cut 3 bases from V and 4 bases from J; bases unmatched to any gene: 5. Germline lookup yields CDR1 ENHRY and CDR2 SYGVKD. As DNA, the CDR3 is TGTGCCATCAGTGAACAGGGGCCGGGCACTGAAGCTTTCTTT. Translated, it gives CAISEQGPGTEAFF.

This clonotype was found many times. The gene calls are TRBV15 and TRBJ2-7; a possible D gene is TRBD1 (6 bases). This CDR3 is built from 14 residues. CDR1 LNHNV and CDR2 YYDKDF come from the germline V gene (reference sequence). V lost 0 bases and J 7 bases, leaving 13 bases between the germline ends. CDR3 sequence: CATSRETGSGEQYF. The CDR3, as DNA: TGTGCCACCAGCAGAGAAACAGGGTCAGGGGAGCAGTACTTC.

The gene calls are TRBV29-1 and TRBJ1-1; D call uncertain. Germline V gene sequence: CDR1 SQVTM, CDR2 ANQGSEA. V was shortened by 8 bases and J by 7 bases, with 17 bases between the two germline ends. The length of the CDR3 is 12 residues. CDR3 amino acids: CSYGLTPVEAFF. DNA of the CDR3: TGCAGCTATGGTTTGACTCCAGTTGAAGCTTTCTTT.

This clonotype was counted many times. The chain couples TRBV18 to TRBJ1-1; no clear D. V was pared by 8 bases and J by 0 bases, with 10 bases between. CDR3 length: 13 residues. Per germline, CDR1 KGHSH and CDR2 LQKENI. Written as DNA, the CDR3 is TGTGCCAGCAGTCCAACAGTGAACACTGAAGCTTTCTTT. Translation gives CASSPTVNTEAFF.

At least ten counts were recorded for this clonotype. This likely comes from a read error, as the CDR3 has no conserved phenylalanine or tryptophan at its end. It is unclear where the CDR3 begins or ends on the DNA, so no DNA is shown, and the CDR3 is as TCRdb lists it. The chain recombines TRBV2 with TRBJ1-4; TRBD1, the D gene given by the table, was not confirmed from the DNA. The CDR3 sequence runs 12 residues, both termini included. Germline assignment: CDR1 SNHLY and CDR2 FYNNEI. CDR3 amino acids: CASSEGPGSAPN.

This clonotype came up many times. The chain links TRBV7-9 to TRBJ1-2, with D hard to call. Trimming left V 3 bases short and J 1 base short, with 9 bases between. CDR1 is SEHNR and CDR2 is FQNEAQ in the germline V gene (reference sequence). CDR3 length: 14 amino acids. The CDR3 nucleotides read TGTGCCAGCAGCTTTTTCGGAGTTAACTATGGCTACACCTTC. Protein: CASSFFGVNYGYTF.

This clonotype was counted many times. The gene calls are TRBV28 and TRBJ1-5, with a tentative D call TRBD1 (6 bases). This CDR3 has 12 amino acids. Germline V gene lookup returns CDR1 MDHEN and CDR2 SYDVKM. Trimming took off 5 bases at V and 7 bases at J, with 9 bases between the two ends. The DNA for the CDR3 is TGTGCCAGCAGTACGGGGGCACAGCCCCAGCATTTT. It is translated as CASSTGAQPQHF.

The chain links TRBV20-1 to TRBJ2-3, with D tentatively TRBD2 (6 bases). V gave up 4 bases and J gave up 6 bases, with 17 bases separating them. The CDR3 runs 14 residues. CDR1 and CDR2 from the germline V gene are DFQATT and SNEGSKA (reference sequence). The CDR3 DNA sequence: TGCAGTGCTACCCGAACTAGCAGCGACGATACGCAGTATTTT. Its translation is CSATRTSSDDTQYF.

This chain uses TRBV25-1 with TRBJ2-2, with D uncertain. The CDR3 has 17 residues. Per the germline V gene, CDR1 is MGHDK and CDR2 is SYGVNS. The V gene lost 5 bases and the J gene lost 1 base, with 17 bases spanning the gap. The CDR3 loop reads CASSSNLRRKNTGELFF. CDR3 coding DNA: TGTGCCAGCAGTTCGAATCTCCGACGGAAGAACACCGGGGAGCTGTTTTTT.